Following are 28 T cell receptor beta chains from one sample sequenced in a study of spatial heterogeneity in lung cancer. TCRdb reprocessed the 5' RACE reads with MiXCR, giving one entry per CDR3 protein. The data hold 40,000 to 55,000 distinct CDR3 sequences, with approximately 6.2% observed a single time. Time point of the sample: sample taken at primary tumor resection. Sequencing was performed on PBMCs, taken at surgery. These receptors all come from a female donor with early-stage non-small cell lung cancer.

This clonotype was seen a handful of times. The CDR3 region has the DNA TGTGCCAGCAGCTTAGTGGGGGCGAAAAATCAGCCCCAGCATTTT. It encodes CASSLVGAKNQPQHF. This rearrangement joins TRBV7-8 to TRBJ1-5; a possible D gene is TRBD1 (6 bases). V lost 1 base and J 4 bases, leaving 11 bases between the germline ends. CDR1 SGHVS and CDR2 FQNEAQ come from the germline V gene. This CDR3 has 15 amino acids.

This clonotype turned up a few times. This sequence joins TRBV4-3 and TRBJ2-5; D possibly uses TRBD1 or TRBD2 (5 bases each). Trimming removed 4 bases from V and 8 bases from J, with 14 bases in between. Germline V gene data show CDR1 as LGHNA and CDR2 as YSLEER. There are 13 residues in the CDR3. CDR3 in amino acids: CASSRESGGTQYF. CDR3 bases: TGCGCCAGCAGCCGAGAGAGTGGGGGAACCCAGTACTTC.

This clonotype has ten or more counts. This rearrangement joins TRBV2 to TRBJ1-1; D unresolved. There are 13 residues in the CDR3. The germline CDR1 and CDR2 sequences are SNHLY and FYNNEI. V was clipped by 7 bases and J by 3 bases, with 12 bases between them. This CDR3 reads CASTDDRDTEAFF. The CDR3 DNA is TGTGCCAGCACCGACGACCGGGACACTGAAGCTTTCTTT. Full variable domain (outside the CDR3, taken from reference TRBV2 and TRBJ1-1): EPEVTQTPSHQVTQMGQEVILRCVPISNHLYFYWYRQILGQKVEFLVSFYNNEISEKSEIFDDQFSVERPDGSNFTLKIRSTKLEDSAMYFCASTDDRDTEAFFGQGTRLTVV.

This clonotype showed up many times. This chain links TRBV7-9 with TRBJ2-3, with D possibly TRBD2 on 5 matching bases. Germline CDR1 is SEHNR and CDR2 is FQNEAQ (reference sequence). The V and J ends lost 5 bases and 6 bases respectively, with 6 bases between them. The CDR3 is 11 residues long. The CDR3 DNA sequence: TGTGCCAGCAGCCGGAGGGATACGCAGTATTTT. It yields the protein CASSRRDTQYF.

This clonotype was counted at least ten times. The genes are TRBV5-6 and TRBJ1-4; D gene unclear. The CDR3 contains 17 residues. Trimming shortened V by 3 bases and J by 0 bases, and 15 bases separated the two germline ends. Germline loops: CDR1 SGHDT, CDR2 YYEEEE. CDR3 sequence: CASSWYDTVATNEKLFF. In nucleotides, the CDR3 is TGTGCCAGCAGCTGGTATGACACGGTCGCAACTAATGAAAAACTGTTTTTT.

This chain uses TRBV2 with TRBJ2-5; possibly TRBD1 for D (5 bases). The CDR3 extends over 11 amino acids. The V gene's germline CDR1 is SNHLY and CDR2 FYNNEI. V gave up 5 bases and J gave up 13 bases, with 14 bases separating them. The CDR3 coding sequence is TGTGCCAGCAGTCAATCGGACACGGGGTACTTC. Amino acid sequence: CASSQSDTGYF.

This clonotype has more than one count but fewer than ten. The chain is built from TRBV28 and TRBJ1-6; D possibly corresponds to TRBD1 (5 bases). V lost 6 bases, J lost 0 bases, and 9 bases lay in between. Germline V gene sequence: CDR1 MDHEN, CDR2 SYDVKM. The CDR3 totals 15 residues. Here the CDR3 reads CASRKGSSYNSPLHF. CDR3 in DNA: TGTGCCAGCAGGAAGGGGAGCTCCTATAATTCACCCCTCCACTTT. Supplemented by reference TRBV28 and TRBJ1-6, the full variable domain reads DVKVTQSSRYLVKRTGEKVFLECVQDMDHENMFWYRQDPGLGLRLIYFSYDVKMKEKGDIPEGYSVSREKKERFSLILESASTNQTSMYLCASRKGSSYNSPLHFGNGTRLTVT.

Many counts were recorded for this clonotype. The J gene is TRBJ2-3, the V gene TRBV5-1, with a possible D match to TRBD2 (7 bases). The germline V gene has CDR1 SGHRS and CDR2 YFSETQ. CDR3 length equals 14 residues. V was cut by 4 bases and J by 5 bases, with 14 bases left in between. DNA of the CDR3: TGCGCCAGCAGCCCTGCGGGGGCGATAGATACGCAGTATTTT. Translation gives CASSPAGAIDTQYF.

This clonotype was picked up many times. V usage is TRBV29-1 and J usage is TRBJ2-5; weak D call: TRBD1 (5 bases). CDR1 is SQVTM and CDR2 is ANQGSEA in the germline V gene. The V and J ends lost 6 bases and 1 base respectively, with 12 bases between them. This CDR3 region has 13 residues. The CDR3 region has the DNA TGCAGCGTACCAACAGGTTTCCAAGAGACCCAGTACTTC. Encoded protein: CSVPTGFQETQYF.

This clonotype was detected many times. This sequence joins TRBV3-1 and TRBJ2-5, with D possibly matching TRBD1 (6 bases). The CDR3 totals 15 residues. V lost 0 bases to trimming and J lost 6 bases, with 14 bases between them. From germline, CDR1 is LGHDT and CDR2 YNNKEL (reference sequence). DNA for the CDR3: TGTGCCAGCAGCCAAGACGGGACACGGACCAAGACCCAGTACTTC. Its translation: CASSQDGTRTKTQYF.

This clonotype was counted ten times or more. The chain couples TRBV7-9 to TRBJ1-3; possible D gene TRBD1, 5 bases. Deletions cut 3 bases from V and 8 bases from J, with 5 bases between. CDR1 SEHNR and CDR2 FQNEAQ come from the germline V gene (reference sequence). This CDR3 comprises 11 residues. CDR3: CASSLGDTIYF. The CDR3 DNA reads TGTGCCAGCAGCTTGGGGGACACCATATATTTT.

This clonotype was observed at least ten times. The chain employs TRBV2 and TRBJ2-5; D not resolved. From germline, CDR1 is SNHLY and CDR2 FYNNEI. There are 10 residues in the CDR3. V lost 8 bases, J lost 6 bases, and 7 bases lay in between. CDR3 protein: CASYRQTQYF. The CDR3 DNA reads as TGTGCCAGCTACAGACAGACCCAGTACTTC.

This clonotype was recorded many times. This chain links TRBV18 with TRBJ1-2; weak D call: TRBD1 (6 bases). The V gene lost 6 bases and the J gene lost 4 bases, with 9 bases spanning the gap. This CDR3 spans 12 amino acids. CDR1 KGHSH and CDR2 LQKENI come from the germline V gene. The CDR3 is CASSSDSYGYTF. CDR3 DNA: TGTGCCAGCTCGTCGGACAGCTATGGCTACACCTTC.

This clonotype was seen many times. In DNA, the CDR3 is TGTGCCAGCAGCCCTTTCAGAGATCAGCCCCAGCATTTT. This encodes CASSPFRDQPQHF. The genes are TRBV7-2 and TRBJ1-5, with D uncertain. Germline V gives CDR1 SGHTA, CDR2 FQGNSA. V dropped 5 bases and J dropped 5 bases, with 10 bases sitting between them. There are 13 residues in the CDR3.

This clonotype has a count of ten or more. CDR3 amino acids: CSVLKVELTEAFF. The CDR3 nucleotides read TGCAGCGTCTTAAAAGTCGAGTTGACTGAAGCTTTCTTT. The chain has TRBV29-1 and TRBJ1-1; D uncertain. Germline CDR1 SQVTM, CDR2 ANQGSEA. This CDR3 is 13 amino acids long. V dropped 6 bases and J dropped 5 bases, with 16 bases sitting between them.

The chain links TRBV10-3 to TRBJ2-1; 8 bases line up with TRBD1. Germline V gene lookup returns CDR1 ENHRY and CDR2 SYGVKD. V shed 10 bases and J 1 base; nucleotides not matched to a gene: 12. The CDR3 is made up of 16 amino acids. The CDR3, as DNA: TGTGCCACAGAGACCCGGACAGGGACATCCTACAATGAGCAGTTCTTC. It yields the protein CATETRTGTSYNEQFF.

This clonotype was detected a few times. The chain couples TRBV28 to TRBJ1-1; D not resolved. CDR1 MDHEN and CDR2 SYDVKM come from the germline V gene. V was trimmed by 5 bases and J by 1 base, leaving 11 bases between them. The CDR3 contains 14 residues. The CDR3 DNA sequence: TGTGCCAGCAGTCGAAGGGCCGCGAACACTGAAGCTTTCTTT. Translation: CASSRRAANTEAFF.

This clonotype was counted a few times. The rearrangement joins TRBV7-2 to TRBJ2-7; 9 bases are a match to TRBD1. This CDR3 is built from 14 residues. J gave up 2 bases and V 3 bases, and 2 bases lay outside the gene matches. The germline V gene has CDR1 SGHTA and CDR2 FQGNSA. CDR3 sequence reads: CASSLGQGAYEQYF. DNA for the CDR3: TGTGCCAGCAGCTTGGGACAGGGCGCCTACGAGCAGTACTTC.

This clonotype was seen many times. V gene TRBV20-1 combines with J gene TRBJ2-5; 11 bases are a match to TRBD2. The V gene end was trimmed by 6 bases and the J gene end by 2 bases; junction bases not matched to a gene: 14. The CDR3 loop spans 17 amino acids. CDR1 and CDR2 (germline): DFQATT, SNEGSKA (reference sequence). CDR3 loop: CSAPPRLAGGLQETQYF. In nucleotides, the CDR3 is TGCAGTGCCCCCCCCCGGCTAGCGGGGGGATTACAAGAGACCCAGTACTTC.

The chain is built from TRBV27 and TRBJ2-5, with 7 bases fitting TRBD1. CDR1 and CDR2 from the germline V gene are MNHEY and SMNVEV (reference sequence). V shed 4 bases, J shed 7 bases, and the junction held 12 bases outside the gene matches. There are 15 residues in the CDR3. The CDR3 DNA follows: TGTGCCAGCAGTTCCCGGACAGGACCAGGTGGGACCCAGTACTTC. Protein sequence: CASSSRTGPGGTQYF.

The chain couples TRBV29-1 to TRBJ2-1; TRBD1 matches at 8 bases. V shed 7 bases, J shed 4 bases, and the junction held 6 bases outside the gene matches. Germline CDR1 and CDR2: SQVTM and ANQGSEA. This CDR3 is 13 amino acids long. The CDR3 loop is CSARQGTYNEQFF. The CDR3 DNA reads as TGCAGCGCTAGACAGGGGACATACAATGAGCAGTTCTTC.

This clonotype has more than one count but fewer than ten. J is TRBJ1-1 and V is TRBV29-1, with 9 bases matching TRBD1. V lost 7 bases, J lost 0 bases, and 9 bases stayed unmatched. Germline values: CDR1 SQVTM, CDR2 ANQGSEA. This CDR3 spans 15 amino acids. CDR3 DNA sequence: TGCAGCGGAACAGGGGGCTGGGGCATGAACACTGAAGCTTTCTTT. Protein: CSGTGGWGMNTEAFF. The full variable domain, its missing parts supplied by reference TRBV29-1 and TRBJ1-1, is SAVISQKPSRDICQRGTSLTIQCQVDSQVTMMFWYRQQPGQSLTLIATANQGSEATYESGFVIDKFPISRPNLTFSTLTVSNMSPEDSSIYLCSGTGGWGMNTEAFFGQGTRLTVV.

This clonotype was recorded at least ten times. In DNA form, the CDR3 reads TGTGCCAGCAGTTACCCCGACGTAATTCAGTACTTC. Its translation: CASSYPDVIQYF. The rearrangement links TRBV6-2 or TRBV6-3 to TRBJ2-4, with D hard to call. Germline V CDR1 and CDR2: MNHEY, SVGEGT. Trimming took 2 bases from V and 10 from J, leaving 9 bases between them. The CDR3 runs 12 residues.

This clonotype was found a few times. This chain links TRBV18 with TRBJ1-5; 8 bases line up with TRBD1. Germline trimming cut 3 bases from V and 7 bases from J; bases unmatched to any gene: 2. Germline V CDR1 and CDR2: KGHSH, LQKENI. The CDR3 covers 13 residues. The CDR3 loop is CASSPTGAQPQHF. CDR3 DNA: TGTGCCAGCTCACCGACAGGGGCCCAGCCCCAGCATTTT.

This clonotype has more than one count but fewer than ten. Here the CDR3 reads CASSYSPKNIQYF. CDR3 nucleotide sequence: TGTGCCAGCAGTTACAGCCCCAAAAACATTCAGTACTTC. The gene calls are TRBV6-6 and TRBJ2-4; D ambiguous. This CDR3 has 13 amino acids. Between the trimmed V and J ends, which lost 2 bases and 2 bases, there was a span of 4 bases. Germline-derived CDR1 and CDR2 are MNHNY and SVGAGI (reference sequence).

J is TRBJ1-1 and V is TRBV18; a possible D gene is TRBD1 (5 bases). In germline, CDR1 is KGHSH, CDR2 LQKENI. Deletions cut 3 bases from V and 1 base from J, with 12 bases between. The CDR3 consists of 15 residues. This CDR3 is CASSPLAQANTEAFF. The CDR3 nucleotides are TGTGCCAGCTCACCGTTGGCACAGGCGAACACTGAAGCTTTCTTT.

The V call is TRBV11-2, the J call TRBJ1-1; TRBD1 matches at 7 bases. Germline loops: CDR1 SGHAT, CDR2 FQNNGV. The CDR3 is 13 amino acids. J gave up 0 bases and V 8 bases, and 3 bases lay outside the gene matches. This CDR3 is CASRTGLNTEAFF. DNA of the CDR3: TGTGCCAGCCGGACAGGCCTGAACACTGAAGCTTTCTTT.

The table lists this clonotype with many counts. V gene TRBV6-5 combines with J gene TRBJ1-6, with TRBD1 matching over 8 bases. The CDR3 sequence is 15 residues long. The V gene's germline CDR1 is MNHEY and CDR2 SVGAGI. The junction had 4 bases not matched to a gene; V was cut back by 5 bases and J by 4 bases. In DNA, the CDR3 is TGTGCCAGCAGTCAAGGACAGGGTTATAATTCACCCCTCCACTTT. Translation gives CASSQGQGYNSPLHF.